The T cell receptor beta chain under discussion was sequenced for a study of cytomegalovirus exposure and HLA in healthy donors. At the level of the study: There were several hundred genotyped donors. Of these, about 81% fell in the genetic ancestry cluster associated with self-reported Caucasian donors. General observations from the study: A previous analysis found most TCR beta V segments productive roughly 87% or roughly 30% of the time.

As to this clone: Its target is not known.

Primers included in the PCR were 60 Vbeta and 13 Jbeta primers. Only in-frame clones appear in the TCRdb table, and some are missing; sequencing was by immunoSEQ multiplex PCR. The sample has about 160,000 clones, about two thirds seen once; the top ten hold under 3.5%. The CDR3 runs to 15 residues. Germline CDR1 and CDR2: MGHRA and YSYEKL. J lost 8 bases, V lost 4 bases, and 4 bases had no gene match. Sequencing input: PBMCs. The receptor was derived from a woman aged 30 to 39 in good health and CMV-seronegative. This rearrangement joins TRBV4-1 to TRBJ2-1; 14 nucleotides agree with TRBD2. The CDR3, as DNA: TGCGCCAGCAGCCGACTAGCGGGAGGGCCCTATGAGCAGTTCTTC. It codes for CASSRLAGGPYEQFF.